Listed below are T cell receptor beta chains from one sample, sequenced in a study of beta chain features in type 1 diabetes. Here immunoSEQ multiplex PCR was the method, and the copy in TCRdb shows in-frame clones only, minus some. The table includes under 300,000 clones, about 25% detected once. The sample was central memory CD4+ T cells from blood. All receptors come from a man aged 30-40 years in good health. CDR3s include the opening cysteine and the closing phenylalanine or tryptophan. Each record gives: V gene, clone size, J gene, D gene, CDR3 DNA, CDR3 protein. The D gene is left open where the match is weak. Size is omitted from some rows. Given values are once, few, many or a class for expanded clones.

v_call: TRBV18
clone_size: NA
j_call: TRBJ2-7
d_call: NA
cdr3_nt: TGTGCCAGCTCACCACTCGGCTCAGGGGGAGGTGGCTACGAGCAGTACTTC
cdr3_aa: CASSPLGSGGGGYEQYF

v_call: TRBV30
clone_size: NA
j_call: TRBJ1-1
d_call: NA
cdr3_nt: TGTGCCTGGAGTGCCGGACAGATGAACACTGAAGCTTTCTTT
cdr3_aa: CAWSAGQMNTEAFF

v_call: TRBV29-1
clone_size: NA
j_call: TRBJ1-3
d_call: NA
cdr3_nt: TGCAGCGTTGAGGCGCACTCTGGAAACACCATATATTTT
cdr3_aa: CSVEAHSGNTIYF

v_call: TRBV7-9
clone_size: NA
j_call: TRBJ1-6
d_call: NA
cdr3_nt: TGTGCCAGCAGCTCCTCTTCACCCCTCCACTTT
cdr3_aa: CASSSSSPLHF

v_call: TRBV5-6
clone_size: once
j_call: TRBJ2-7
d_call: NA
cdr3_nt: TGTGCCAGCAGCTTGATACAGACCGACGAGCAGTACTTC
cdr3_aa: CASSLIQTDEQYF

v_call: TRBV6-6
clone_size: few
j_call: TRBJ1-6
d_call: NA
cdr3_nt: TGTGCCAGCAGAGAACAGGGTAATTCACCCCTCCACTTT
cdr3_aa: CASREQGNSPLHF

v_call: TRBV13
clone_size: NA
j_call: TRBJ2-6
d_call: TRBD1
cdr3_nt: TGTGCCAGCAGCCAAACCGGGACAGGGGGCTCTGGGGCCAACGTCCTGACTTTC
cdr3_aa: CASSQTGTGGSGANVLTF

v_call: TRBV28
clone_size: many
j_call: TRBJ2-1
d_call: NA
cdr3_nt: TGTGCCAGCAGTTTATTCAATGAGCAGTTCTTC
cdr3_aa: CASSLFNEQFF

v_call: TRBV9
clone_size: many
j_call: TRBJ2-3
d_call: TRBD2
cdr3_nt: TGTGCCAGCAGCGCTGTAGCGGGAGGGTCCACAGATACGCAGTATTTT
cdr3_aa: CASSAVAGGSTDTQYF

v_call: TRBV6-6
clone_size: medium-sized
j_call: TRBJ2-1
d_call: NA
cdr3_nt: TGTGCCAGCAGTTCCCTAAATGAGCAGTTCTTC
cdr3_aa: CASSSLNEQFF

v_call: TRBV2
clone_size: NA
j_call: TRBJ1-5
d_call: NA
cdr3_nt: TGTGCCAGCAGTGGTAGTCCGCGCGGGCAGCCCCAGCATTTT
cdr3_aa: CASSGSPRGQPQHF

v_call: TRBV28
clone_size: NA
j_call: TRBJ2-7
d_call: TRBD2
cdr3_nt: TGTGCCAGCAGTTTACTTCGCGGGAGTGCTTTCCACGAGCAGTACTTC
cdr3_aa: CASSLLRGSAFHEQYF

v_call: TRBV27
clone_size: NA
j_call: TRBJ2-6
d_call: TRBD1
cdr3_nt: TGTGCCAGCAGTTGGGACAGGGTTTCTGGGGCCAACGTCCTGACTTTC
cdr3_aa: CASSWDRVSGANVLTF

v_call: TRBV11-3
clone_size: many
j_call: TRBJ2-1
d_call: TRBD1
cdr3_nt: TGTGCCAGCAGCCCCGGACAGGGGGATAGGGATGAGCAGTTCTTC
cdr3_aa: CASSPGQGDRDEQFF

v_call: TRBV4-2
clone_size: many
j_call: TRBJ2-5
d_call: TRBD2
cdr3_nt: TGTGCCAGCAGCCAAGTTCTTGTAGCGGGGGGCCAAGAGACCCAGTACTTC
cdr3_aa: CASSQVLVAGGQETQYF

v_call: TRBV20-1
clone_size: NA
j_call: TRBJ2-1
d_call: NA
cdr3_nt: TGCAGTGCTAAAGCCAATGAGCAGTTCTTC
cdr3_aa: CSAKANEQFF

v_call: TRBV6-5
clone_size: NA
j_call: TRBJ2-5
d_call: NA
cdr3_nt: TGTGCCAGCAGTTTGGCCCCGGGGGCAGAGACCCAGTACTTC
cdr3_aa: CASSLAPGAETQYF

v_call: TRBV7-7
clone_size: NA
j_call: TRBJ2-7
d_call: NA
cdr3_nt: TGTGCCAGCGGACCTATAGCGAGGCCCTACGAGCAGTACTTC
cdr3_aa: CASGPIARPYEQYF

v_call: TRBV28
clone_size: NA
j_call: TRBJ2-7
d_call: TRBD2
cdr3_nt: TGTGCCAGCAGCACACTAGCGGGAGTAGTCGAGCAGTACTTC
cdr3_aa: CASSTLAGVVEQYF

v_call: TRBV6-5
clone_size: NA
j_call: TRBJ2-5
d_call: NA
cdr3_nt: TGTGCCAGCAAAGGAGCGCGTGGGACCCAGTACTTC
cdr3_aa: CASKGARGTQYF

v_call: TRBV28
clone_size: few
j_call: TRBJ2-3
d_call: TRBD2
cdr3_nt: TGTGCCAGCACCGAGGGAGCAGCGGGAGGCGATACGCAGTATTTT
cdr3_aa: CASTEGAAGGDTQYF

v_call: TRBV30
clone_size: NA
j_call: TRBJ2-6
d_call: TRBD1
cdr3_nt: TGTGCCTGGAGTAGGCCTACAGGGGCTGGGGCCAACGTCCTGACTTTC
cdr3_aa: CAWSRPTGAGANVLTF

v_call: TRBV7-8
clone_size: few
j_call: TRBJ1-1
d_call: NA
cdr3_nt: TGTGCCAGCAGATCCTCAGGGAACACTGAAGCTTTCTTT
cdr3_aa: CASRSSGNTEAFF

v_call: TRBV9
clone_size: few
j_call: TRBJ2-3
d_call: TRBD2
cdr3_nt: TGTGCCAGCAGCGTAGTCAGCGGGGGGGCCATAGATACGCAGTATTTT
cdr3_aa: CASSVVSGGAIDTQYF

v_call: TRBV5-1
clone_size: NA
j_call: TRBJ2-5
d_call: NA
cdr3_nt: TGCGCCAGCAGCTTGGTTGCGGACCAAGAGACCCAGTACTTC
cdr3_aa: CASSLVADQETQYF

v_call: TRBV7-2
clone_size: few
j_call: TRBJ2-1
d_call: TRBD1
cdr3_nt: TGTGCCAGCAGCTTAGCGTCCGGGACAGCTTACAATGAGCAGTTCTTC
cdr3_aa: CASSLASGTAYNEQFF

v_call: TRBV4-3
clone_size: NA
j_call: TRBJ2-6
d_call: TRBD1
cdr3_nt: TGCGCCAGCAGCCAAGACTGGACAGGGGGTTCCTCTGGGGCCAACGTCCTGACTTTC
cdr3_aa: CASSQDWTGGSSGANVLTF

v_call: TRBV29-1
clone_size: NA
j_call: TRBJ1-1
d_call: NA
cdr3_nt: TGCAGCGTTGAAGACCCCGGAGTGAACACTGAAGCTTTCTTT
cdr3_aa: CSVEDPGVNTEAFF

v_call: TRBV9
clone_size: NA
j_call: TRBJ1-1
d_call: NA
cdr3_nt: TGTGCCAGCAGCGGCCGGGGGTTGAACACTGAAGCTTTCTTT
cdr3_aa: CASSGRGLNTEAFF

v_call: TRBV28
clone_size: many
j_call: TRBJ2-1
d_call: NA
cdr3_nt: TGTGCCAGTGGGGGTACCCCTACGTATGAGCAGTTCTTC
cdr3_aa: CASGGTPTYEQFF

v_call: TRBV7-2
clone_size: NA
j_call: TRBJ2-4
d_call: NA
cdr3_nt: TGTGCCAGCAGCCCCTCAGTTAACTCCGAAAACATTCAGTACTTC
cdr3_aa: CASSPSVNSENIQYF

v_call: TRBV18
clone_size: NA
j_call: TRBJ2-5
d_call: NA
cdr3_nt: TGTGCCAGCTCATCCGAGGAAGGGACCCAGTACTTC
cdr3_aa: CASSSEEGTQYF

v_call: TRBV30
clone_size: NA
j_call: TRBJ2-3
d_call: NA
cdr3_nt: TGTGCCTGGAGCAGGGTGGCAGATACGCAGTATTTT
cdr3_aa: CAWSRVADTQYF

v_call: TRBV6-6
clone_size: many
j_call: TRBJ2-2
d_call: TRBD2
cdr3_nt: TGTGCCAGCAGGTCCTCGTGGGAGGGCGGGGAGCTGTTTTTT
cdr3_aa: CASRSSWEGGELFF

v_call: TRBV30
clone_size: few
j_call: TRBJ1-1
d_call: TRBD1
cdr3_nt: TGTGCCTGGAGTGTAGACAGGGACGCTGAAGCTTTCTTT
cdr3_aa: CAWSVDRDAEAFF

v_call: TRBV30
clone_size: few
j_call: TRBJ1-1
d_call: NA
cdr3_nt: TGTGCCTGGAGTGTTGGCGAGAACACTGAAGCTTTCTTT
cdr3_aa: CAWSVGENTEAFF

v_call: TRBV10-3
clone_size: NA
j_call: TRBJ2-7
d_call: TRBD1
cdr3_nt: TGTGCCATCAGTGAGTCCGGGACAGGGAACGAGCAGTACTTC
cdr3_aa: CAISESGTGNEQYF